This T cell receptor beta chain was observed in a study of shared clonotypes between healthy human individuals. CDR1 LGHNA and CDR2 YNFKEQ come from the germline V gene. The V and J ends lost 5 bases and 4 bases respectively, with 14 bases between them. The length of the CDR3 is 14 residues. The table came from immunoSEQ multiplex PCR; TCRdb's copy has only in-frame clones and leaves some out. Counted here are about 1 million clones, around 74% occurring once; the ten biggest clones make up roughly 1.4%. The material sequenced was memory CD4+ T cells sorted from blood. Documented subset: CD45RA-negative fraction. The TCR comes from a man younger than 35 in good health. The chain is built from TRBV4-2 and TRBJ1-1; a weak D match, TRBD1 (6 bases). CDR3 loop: CASSLGGGSTEAFF. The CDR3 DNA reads TGTGCCAGCAGCTTGGGAGGGGGTAGCACTGAAGCTTTCTTT.